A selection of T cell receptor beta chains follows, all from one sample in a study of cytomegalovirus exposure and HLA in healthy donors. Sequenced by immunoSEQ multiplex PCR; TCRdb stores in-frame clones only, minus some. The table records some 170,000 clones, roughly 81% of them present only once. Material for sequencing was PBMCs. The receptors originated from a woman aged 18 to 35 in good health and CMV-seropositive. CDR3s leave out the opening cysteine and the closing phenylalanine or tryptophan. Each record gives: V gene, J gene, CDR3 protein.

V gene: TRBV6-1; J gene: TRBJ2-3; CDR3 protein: ASRQGAGTDTQY
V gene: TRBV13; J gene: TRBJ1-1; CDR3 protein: ASSLPYQGWGTEAF
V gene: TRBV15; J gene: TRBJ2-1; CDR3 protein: ATSRLAGANYNEQF
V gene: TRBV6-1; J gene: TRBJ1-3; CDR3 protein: ASSERTGGGNTIY
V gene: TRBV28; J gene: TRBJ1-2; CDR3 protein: ASSLRGGSYGYT
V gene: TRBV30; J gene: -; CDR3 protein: AWSVRYEQY
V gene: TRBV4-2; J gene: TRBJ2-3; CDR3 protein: ASSQVTATGGGTDTQY
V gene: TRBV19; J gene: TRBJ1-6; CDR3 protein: ASKEWQGRNSPLH
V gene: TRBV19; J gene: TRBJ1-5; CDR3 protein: ASRLQGTSNQPQH
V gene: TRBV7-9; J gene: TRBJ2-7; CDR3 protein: ASSFRQGAFEQY
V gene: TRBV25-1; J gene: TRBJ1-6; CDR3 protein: ASSEYGTVGSSPLH
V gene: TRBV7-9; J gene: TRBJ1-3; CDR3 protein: ASTSAGVGNTIY
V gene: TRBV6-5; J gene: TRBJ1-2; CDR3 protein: ASSYSSAGFGYT
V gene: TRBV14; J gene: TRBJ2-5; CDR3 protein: ASSQDLSQETQY
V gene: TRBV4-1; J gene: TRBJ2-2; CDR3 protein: ASSQVLGINTGELF
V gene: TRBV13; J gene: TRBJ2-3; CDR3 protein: ASSLEGISTDTQY
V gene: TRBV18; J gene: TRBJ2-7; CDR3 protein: ASSPRRSQGTTYEQY
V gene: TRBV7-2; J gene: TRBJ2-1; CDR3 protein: ASSWKAGTGGDEQF
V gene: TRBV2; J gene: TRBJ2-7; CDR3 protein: ASSEAPLAARNYEQY
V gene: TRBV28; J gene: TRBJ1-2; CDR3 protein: ASSVRSSTPRDRGDYGYT
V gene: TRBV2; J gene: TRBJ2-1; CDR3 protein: ASSVRAYNEQF
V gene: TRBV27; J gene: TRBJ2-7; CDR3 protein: ASSLEPGQIYEQY
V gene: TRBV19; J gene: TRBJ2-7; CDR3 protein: ASSLGSGGGDEQY
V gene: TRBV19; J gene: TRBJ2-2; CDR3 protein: ASSTTGELF
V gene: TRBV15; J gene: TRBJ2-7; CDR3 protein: ATSRDYEIYEQY
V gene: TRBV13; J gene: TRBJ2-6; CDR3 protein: ASSKKGGGRFVLT
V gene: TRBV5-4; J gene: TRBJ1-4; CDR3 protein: ASSSQGGDEKLF
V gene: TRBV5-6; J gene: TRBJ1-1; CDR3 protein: ASSLDRGYTEAF